What follows describes a single TCR beta chain. In the original analysis: Reference gene primers were amplified, and this amplification served to estimate nucleated cell counts. The protocol was immunoSEQ multiplex PCR, while the TCRdb copy is restricted to in-frame clones and leaves out a portion. That table furnishes V, J and clone size, whereas the DNA furnished D and trimming. This sample yields roughly 520,000 clones, of which approximately 87% are seen a single time; over 1.5% belongs to the top ten. Those enrolled, adults aged roughly 18 to 89 years, came from some 25 US areas. Participants' reported clinical history set cohort assignment. The recovered donors of Cohort 3 showed two negative PCRs, clearance, or symptom resolution. The record originates from a study of blood T cell repertoires in COVID-19. The V segment lost 3 bases and the J segment 4 bases; nucleotides outside the gene matches: 8. The germline V gene has CDR1 LGHNA and CDR2 YSLEER. This CDR3 comprises 15 residues.

This sequence was found in a woman aged 40 to 50 who had recovered from COVID-19. Sequenced input: PBMCs or T cells enriched from blood (not recorded which). The chain is built from TRBV4-3 and TRBJ2-5; the match to TRBD2 covers 7 bases. This CDR3 is CASSQNPGGLETQYF. The CDR3 nucleotides read TGCGCCAGCAGCCAGAATCCGGGGGGTTTAGAGACCCAGTACTTC.